These 3 T cell receptor beta chains share one sample of origin, sequenced in a study of T cell responses to AZD1222 COVID-19 vaccine. Libraries were prepared by immunoSEQ multiplex PCR; TCRdb keeps only in-frame clonotypes and omits some of them. The sample contains 150,000 or so clones, approximately 90% of which appear only once. The sequenced sample was peripheral blood, obtained 28 days after the second dose of the MenACWY control vaccine. Receptor source: an adult who received the MenACWY meningococcal vaccine as a control.

J is TRBJ2-7 and V is TRBV29-1, with D perhaps being TRBD1 or TRBD2 (5 bases each). Trimming pared 0 bases from V and 2 bases from J, leaving 5 bases between. The CDR3 is 12 amino acids. Germline CDR1 reads SQVTM; CDR2 reads ANQGSEA. The CDR3 spells CSVEEGAYEQYF. The CDR3 DNA is TGCAGCGTTGAAGAGGGGGCCTACGAGCAGTACTTC.

The rearrangement links TRBV28 to TRBJ2-2, with TRBD2 as a possible D gene (6 bases). The CDR3 contains 15 residues. Trimming removed 3 bases at V and 0 bases at J, with 8 bases between. Germline V gene sequence: CDR1 MDHEN, CDR2 SYDVKM. Written as DNA, the CDR3 is TGTGCCAGCAGTTTTACGGGAGCGAACACCGGGGAGCTGTTTTTT. Its translation: CASSFTGANTGELFF.

The chain couples TRBV24-1 to TRBJ1-2, with a weak D call TRBD1 (5 bases). The V gene's germline CDR1 is KGHDR and CDR2 SFDVKD. Trimming removed 10 bases from V and 4 bases from J, with 9 bases in between. The CDR3 spans 11 residues. CDR3: CATGQGYGYTF. The CDR3, as DNA: TGTGCCACAGGGCAGGGCTATGGCTACACCTTC.